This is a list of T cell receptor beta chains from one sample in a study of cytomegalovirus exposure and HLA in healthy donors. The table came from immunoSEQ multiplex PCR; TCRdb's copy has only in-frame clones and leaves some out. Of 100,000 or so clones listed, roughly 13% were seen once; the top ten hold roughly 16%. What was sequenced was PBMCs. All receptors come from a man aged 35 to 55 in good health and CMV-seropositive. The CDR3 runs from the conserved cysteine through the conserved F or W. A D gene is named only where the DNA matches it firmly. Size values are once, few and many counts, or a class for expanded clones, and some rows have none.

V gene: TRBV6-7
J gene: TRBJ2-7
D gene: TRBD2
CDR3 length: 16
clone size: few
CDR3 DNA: TGTGCCAGCAGTCCCAGACTAGCGGGAGCGCCGAGCGAGCAGTACTTC
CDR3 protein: CASSPRLAGAPSEQYF

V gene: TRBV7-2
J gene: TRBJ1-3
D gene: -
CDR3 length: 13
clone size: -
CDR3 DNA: TGTGCCAGCAGCTTATCCGACAGACGGAATTTATATTTT
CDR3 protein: CASSLSDRRNLYF

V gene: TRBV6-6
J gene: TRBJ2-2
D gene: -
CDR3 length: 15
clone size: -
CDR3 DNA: TGTGCCAGCACTCTTACGGCACAGGGCACCGGGGAGCTGTTTTTT
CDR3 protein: CASTLTAQGTGELFF

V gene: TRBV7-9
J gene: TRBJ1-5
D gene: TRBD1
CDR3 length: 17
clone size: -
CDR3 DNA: TGTGCCAGCAGCCAGACTATAGGGACAGGGGTAGAACAGCCCCAGCATTTT
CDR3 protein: CASSQTIGTGVEQPQHF

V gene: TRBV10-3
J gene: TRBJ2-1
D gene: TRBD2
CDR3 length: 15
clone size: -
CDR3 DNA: TGTGCCATCAGTGGGGAAGCGGGAGGCTACAATGAGCAGTTCTTC
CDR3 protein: CAISGEAGGYNEQFF

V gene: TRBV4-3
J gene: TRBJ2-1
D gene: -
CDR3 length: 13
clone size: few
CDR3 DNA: TGCGCCAGCAGCCAAGATCCGGACAATGAGCAGTTCTTC
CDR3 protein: CASSQDPDNEQFF

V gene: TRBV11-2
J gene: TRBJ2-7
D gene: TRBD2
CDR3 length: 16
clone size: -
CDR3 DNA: TGTGCCAGCAGCCCTATTAAGCGGGAGGGTTCCTACGAGCAGTACTTC
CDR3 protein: CASSPIKREGSYEQYF

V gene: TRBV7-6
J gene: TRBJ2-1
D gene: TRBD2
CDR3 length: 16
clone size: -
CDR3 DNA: TGTGCCAGCAGCTTAGCGGCTAGCGGGAGCTTCAATGAGCAGTTCTTC
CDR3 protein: CASSLAASGSFNEQFF

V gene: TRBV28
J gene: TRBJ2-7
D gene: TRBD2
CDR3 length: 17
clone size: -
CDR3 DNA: TGTGCCAGCAGTCCACCGGGACTAGCGGCTTTCATGGACGAGCAGTACTTC
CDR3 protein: CASSPPGLAAFMDEQYF

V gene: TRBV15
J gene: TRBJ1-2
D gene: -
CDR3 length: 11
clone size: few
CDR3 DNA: TGTGCCACCCGGGATAACTATGGCTACACCTTC
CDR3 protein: CATRDNYGYTF

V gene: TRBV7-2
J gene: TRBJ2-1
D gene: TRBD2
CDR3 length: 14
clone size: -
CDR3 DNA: TGTGCCAGCGCCTTAGCGGGCCCCAACAATGAGCAGTTCTTC
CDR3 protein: CASALAGPNNEQFF

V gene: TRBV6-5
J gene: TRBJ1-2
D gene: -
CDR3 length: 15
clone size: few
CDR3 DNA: TGTGCCAGCAGTTCCCAAACTCGGGGGGTTCATGGCTACACCTTC
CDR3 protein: CASSSQTRGVHGYTF

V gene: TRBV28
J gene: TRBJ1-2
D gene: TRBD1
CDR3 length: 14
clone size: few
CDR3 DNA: TGTGCCAGCAGTTCACCTCAGGGGGCGGATGGCTACACCTTC
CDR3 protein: CASSSPQGADGYTF

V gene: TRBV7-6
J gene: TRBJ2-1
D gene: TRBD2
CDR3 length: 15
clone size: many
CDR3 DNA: TGTGCCAGCAGCCACGGACTAGCGGGAGGTGGTGAGCAGTTCTTC
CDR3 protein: CASSHGLAGGGEQFF

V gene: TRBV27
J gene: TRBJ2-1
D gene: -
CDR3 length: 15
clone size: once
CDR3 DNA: TGTGCCAGCAGTTTAATGCTCGCCAGGTACAATGAGCAGTTCTTC
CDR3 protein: CASSLMLARYNEQFF

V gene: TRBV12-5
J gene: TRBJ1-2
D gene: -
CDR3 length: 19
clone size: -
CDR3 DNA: TGTGCTAGTGGTTTGGTTCTCATCGGTTCCCCCCTCCCTAACTATGGCTACACCTTC
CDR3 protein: CASGLVLIGSPLPNYGYTF

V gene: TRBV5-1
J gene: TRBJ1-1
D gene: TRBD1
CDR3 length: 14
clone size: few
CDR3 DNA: TGCGCCAGCAGCTTGGCAGGGGGCAGCGCTGAAGCTTTCTTT
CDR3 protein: CASSLAGGSAEAFF

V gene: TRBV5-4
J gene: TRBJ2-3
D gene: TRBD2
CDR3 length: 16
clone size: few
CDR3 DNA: TGTGCCAGCAGCTTGGGGCTAGCGGGAGAAACAGATACGCAGTATTTT
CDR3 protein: CASSLGLAGETDTQYF

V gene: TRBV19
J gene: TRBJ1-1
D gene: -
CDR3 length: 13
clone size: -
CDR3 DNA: TGTGCCAGTAGTATGAGCCGAGGGACTGAAGCTTTCTTT
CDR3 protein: CASSMSRGTEAFF

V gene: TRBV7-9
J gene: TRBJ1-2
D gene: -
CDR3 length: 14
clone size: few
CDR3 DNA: TGTGCCAGCAGCTCTTCAGGTAGTAATTATGGCTACACCTTC
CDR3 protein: CASSSSGSNYGYTF

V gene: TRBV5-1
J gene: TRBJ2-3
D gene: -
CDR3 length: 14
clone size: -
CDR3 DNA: TGCGCCAGCAGCCGGAACGGGGGCACAGATACGCAGTATTTT
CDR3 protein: CASSRNGGTDTQYF

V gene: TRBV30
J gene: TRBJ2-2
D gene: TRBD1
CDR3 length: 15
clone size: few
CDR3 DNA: TGTGCCTGGAGTCGCTCGGACAGGCACACCGGGGAGCTGTTTTTT
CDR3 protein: CAWSRSDRHTGELFF

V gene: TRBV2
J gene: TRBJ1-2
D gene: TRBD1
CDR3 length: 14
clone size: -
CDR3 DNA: TGTGCCAGAAAAAGACAGGGGAATAACTATGGCTACCCCTTC
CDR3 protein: CARKRQGNNYGYPF

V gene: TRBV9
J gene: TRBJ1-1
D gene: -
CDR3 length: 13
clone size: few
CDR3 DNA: TGTGCCAGCAGCGGCGCGGGGGGAACTGAAGCTTTCTTT
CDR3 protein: CASSGAGGTEAFF

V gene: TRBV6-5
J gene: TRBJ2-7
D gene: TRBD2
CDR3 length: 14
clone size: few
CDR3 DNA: TGTGCCAGCAGAGGTAGCGGGAGGAAATACGAGCAGTACTTC
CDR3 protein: CASRGSGRKYEQYF

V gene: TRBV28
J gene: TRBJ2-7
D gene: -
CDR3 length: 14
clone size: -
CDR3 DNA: TGTGCCAGCAGTTTAGAACGAGGTGTGGGCGAGCAGTACTTC
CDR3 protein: CASSLERGVGEQYF

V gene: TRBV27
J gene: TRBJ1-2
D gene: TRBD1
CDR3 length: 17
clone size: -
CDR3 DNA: TGTGCCAGCAGTACCCTGCAGGGGGCCATCCCCAGCTATGGCTACACCTTC
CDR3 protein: CASSTLQGAIPSYGYTF

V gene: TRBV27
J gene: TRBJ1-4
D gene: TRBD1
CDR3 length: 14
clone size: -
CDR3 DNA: TGTGCCAGCAGTTCGGGACAGGGGGCCTTAAAACTGTTTTTT
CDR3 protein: CASSSGQGALKLFF